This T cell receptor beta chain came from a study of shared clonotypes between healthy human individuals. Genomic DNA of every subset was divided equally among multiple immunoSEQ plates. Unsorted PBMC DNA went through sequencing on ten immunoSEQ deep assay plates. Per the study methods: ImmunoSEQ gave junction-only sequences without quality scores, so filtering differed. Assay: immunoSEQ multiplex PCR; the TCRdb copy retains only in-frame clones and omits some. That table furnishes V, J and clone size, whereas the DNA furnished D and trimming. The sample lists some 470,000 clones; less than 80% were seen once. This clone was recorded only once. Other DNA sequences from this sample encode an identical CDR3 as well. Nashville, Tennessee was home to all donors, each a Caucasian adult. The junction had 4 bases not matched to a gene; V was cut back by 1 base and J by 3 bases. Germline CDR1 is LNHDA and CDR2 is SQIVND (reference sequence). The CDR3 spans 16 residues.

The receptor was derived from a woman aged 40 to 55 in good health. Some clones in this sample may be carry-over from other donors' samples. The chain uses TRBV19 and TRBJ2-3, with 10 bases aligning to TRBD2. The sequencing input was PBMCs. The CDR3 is CASSIVASGSTDTQYF. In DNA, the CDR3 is TGTGCCAGTAGTATAGTAGCTAGCGGGAGTACAGATACGCAGTATTTT.